This TCR beta chain was obtained from a study of blood T cell repertoires in COVID-19. Study context: Samples taken during acute and convalescent COVID-19 were collected in the United States, Italy and Spain. The cDNA or gDNA used as material had been derived from T cells, B-cell-depleted T cells, or PBMCs.

Per the original data handling: Reference gene primer amplification gave estimated nucleated cell counts. Sequenced by immunoSEQ multiplex PCR; TCRdb stores in-frame clones only, minus some. V and J calls and clone size come straight from that table; D and trimming were deduced from the DNA. The sample consists of some 130,000 clones, 70% to 90% of them appearing once. Trimming cost V 4 bases and J 1 base, with 11 bases left between them. This CDR3 is built from 14 residues. Germline CDR1 is SGHRS and CDR2 is YFSETQ. This TCR derives from a man in his 70s with active COVID-19. The genes are TRBV5-1 and TRBJ2-5; weak D call: TRBD1 (6 bases). The source material was peripheral blood. The DNA of the CDR3 is TGCGCCAGCAGCCCGACAGGCATCCAAGAGACCCAGTACTTC. Encoded protein: CASSPTGIQETQYF.